The sequence of this T cell receptor beta chain was determined in a study of response to subunit inactivated influenza vaccine. Study outcomes and limitations: Authors suggested few new T cells are recruited by each seasonal influenza vaccination.

This clonotype was counted many times. Antigen: not known. V was shortened by 4 bases and J by 7 bases, with 21 bases between the two germline ends. The germline CDR1 and CDR2 sequences are SGHKS and YYEKEE (reference sequence). This CDR3 is 15 amino acids long. One entry per CDR3 protein, called by TCRdb with MiXCR from the RT-PCR reads. The top ten hold approximately 13% of the sample, which has roughly 150,000 distinct CDR3 sequences, 11% seen once. This specimen consisted of non-naive T cells sorted from PBMCs, obtained roughly 48 days after vaccination. The chain carries TRBV5-5 and TRBJ2-7; unclear D gene. This receptor was identified in a man aged 45-65 years who received an inactivated influenza vaccine. CDR3 loop: CASSPWTAAGGEQYF. The CDR3 DNA follows: TGTGCCAGCAGCCCCTGGACGGCTGCTGGCGGAGAGCAGTACTTC.